This TCR beta chain originates from a study of T cells after yellow fever vaccination. Study as a whole: The SMART-Seq v4 Ultra Low Input method served to prepare the low-cell-number fractions. Whole-study results and caveats: In post-booster samples, most primary-vaccination clones reappeared (96% CD4, roughly 90% CD8).

Template switching by 5'RACE produced TCR cDNA, adding a universal primer site and UMIs. TCRdb redid the calling of the 5' RACE reads with MiXCR, one entry per CDR3 protein. The sample carries hundreds of thousands of distinct CDR3 sequences, roughly 8.7% recorded once. Germline V gene sequence: CDR1 SEHNR, CDR2 FQNEAQ (reference sequence). The CDR3 has 14 amino acids. Trimming took 3 bases from V and 6 from J; bases not matched to a gene: 7. Worth noting for this clonotype: What it recognizes is unknown.

The starting material was PBMCs, obtained on the day of the first yellow fever vaccination. The TCR was taken from a man aged 18 to 35 who received the YFV17D yellow fever vaccine. V usage is TRBV7-9 and J usage is TRBJ2-7; TRBD2 matches at 8 bases. The CDR3 protein is CASSFGGGRSEQYF. The CDR3 DNA is TGTGCCAGCAGCTTCGGGGGGGGCCGATCCGAGCAGTACTTC.